This T cell receptor beta chain was identified during a study of blood T cell repertoires in COVID-19. The sample holds many counts of this clone. TCRdb keeps only in-frame clones here, not all; method: immunoSEQ multiplex PCR. The top ten clones hold approximately 5.4% of a sample with approximately 400,000 clones, roughly 87% of them seen once. After removal of 1 base from V and 9 bases from J, the junction contained 5 bases not matched to a gene. The CDR3 extends over 15 amino acids. Germline V gene lookup returns CDR1 SGHTA and CDR2 FQGTGA. Participants were aged about 18 to 89 years from around 25 US areas. Participant-reported clinical history was the basis for cohort assignment. Two consecutive negative NP/OP PCR tests, clearance, or resolved symptoms defined Cohort 3 recovery.

Sequencing input: PBMCs or T cells enriched from blood (not recorded which). This TCR was sampled from a woman aged 45-65 years who had recovered from COVID-19. V usage is TRBV7-3 and J usage is TRBJ1-6; 8 nucleotides align to TRBD1. The CDR3, as DNA: TGTGCCAGCAGCTTAAGTGGACAGGGAAGTTCACCCCTCCACTTT. Translation gives CASSLSGQGSSPLHF. Combining the CDR3 with reference TRBV7-3 and TRBJ1-6 gives the whole variable domain GAGVSQTPSNKVTEKGKYVELRCDPISGHTALYWYRQSLGQGPEFLIYFQGTGAADDSGLPNDRFFAVRPEGSVSTLKIQRTERGDSAVYLCASSLSGQGSSPLHFGNGTRLTVT.